This T cell receptor beta chain was identified during a study of T cells and Merkel cell carcinoma outcomes. Produced via immunoSEQ multiplex PCR; TCRdb's table is partial and in-frame only. The sample lists about 15,000 clones; 85% to 90% were seen once. This sequence was found in a human donor with Merkel cell carcinoma. Sequenced: tumor tissue from Merkel cell carcinoma.

CDR3 nucleotide sequence: TGTGCCAGCAGCTTCGCCAGCCCCGGGGAGCTGTTTTTT. Its protein is CASSFASPGELFF. The J gene is TRBJ2-2, the V gene TRBV5-6; D is unresolved. This CDR3 contains 13 residues. Germline CDR1 reads SGHDT; CDR2 reads YYEEEE. V was pared by 2 bases and J by 6 bases, with 8 bases between.